A selection of T cell receptor beta chains follows, all from one sample in a study of blood T cell repertoires in COVID-19. TCRdb's table, derived via immunoSEQ multiplex PCR, lists solely in-frame clones and lacks some. The repertoire holds 70,000 or so clones, with 70% to 80% as singletons. Material for sequencing was peripheral blood. These receptor sequences come from a man aged 70 or older with acute or convalescent COVID-19. The CDR3 runs from the conserved cysteine through the conserved F or W. Fields, in order: V gene, CDR3 protein.

V: TRBV12-3/TRBV12-4
CDR3: CASRLTGTDTQYF

V: TRBV28
CDR3: CASSSGGQGAKGYTF

V: TRBV5-1
CDR3: CASSLGGGASFNEQFF

V: TRBV5-8
CDR3: CASSLRGTTDTQYF

V: TRBV7-9
CDR3: CATSSWDTGGETQYF

V: TRBV7-9
CDR3: CATRGDSENTEAFF

V: TRBV7-9
CDR3: CASSLDSGEKLFF

V: TRBV6-5
CDR3: CASSYYGGGYGYTF

V: TRBV7-6
CDR3: CASSLAGIAGVNEQFF

V: TRBV2
CDR3: CASRDITDTQYF

V: TRBV25-1
CDR3: CASRKSGGEPLHF

V: TRBV2
CDR3: CASSDFRGSETQYF

V: TRBV7-6
CDR3: CASSLGRGGLANTEAFF

V: TRBV11-2
CDR3: CASSRWDFQETQYF

V: TRBV5-1
CDR3: CASSLESEQYF

V: TRBV6-6
CDR3: CASSSPPTFPHPFSYNEQFF

V: TRBV2
CDR3: CASSEDRGNTEAFF

V: TRBV7-6
CDR3: CASSAGQGAMNTEAFF

V: TRBV18
CDR3: CASSPSRDRGSYEQYF

V: TRBV28
CDR3: CASENAGGGSNQPQHF

V: TRBV9
CDR3: CASSGVGEQFF

V: TRBV4-1
CDR3: CASSQGPGGGGEKLFF

V: TRBV25-1
CDR3: CASSELAGVKETQYF

V: TRBV5-1
CDR3: CASSLGGTSYEQYF

V: TRBV5-6
CDR3: CASSLVGTQSYNEQFF

V: TRBV14
CDR3: CASSQSGTGPYGYTF

V: TRBV3-1/TRBV3-2
CDR3: CASSQGMGGTQYF

V: TRBV28
CDR3: CASSSLANTGELFF

V: TRBV7-2
CDR3: CASSLRQGRQETQYF

V: TRBV6-5
CDR3: CASRLGGYNSPLHF

V: TRBV3-1/TRBV3-2
CDR3: CASSPSSGSPYEQYF

V: TRBV19
CDR3: CASSIPPAEQPQHF

V: TRBV5-1
CDR3: CASSQQGSNLDTQYF

V: TRBV7-2
CDR3: CASSLGGWGYEQYF

V: TRBV28
CDR3: CASSSRQGRTDTQYF

V: TRBV6-5
CDR3: CASSGLDSNQPQHF

V: TRBV19
CDR3: CASIVRGVGTEAFF

V: TRBV7-3
CDR3: CASSLGGQANYGYTF

V: TRBV5-1
CDR3: CASSSGGPISSGNTIYF

V: TRBV28
CDR3: CASSLTGRYGYTF

V: TRBV12-3/TRBV12-4
CDR3: CASSLASGIEQFF